The clone carrying this T cell receptor (beta chain) was recorded a few times. The antigen remains undetermined. The sample's treatment: roughly nine-day PBMC culture with coronavirus spike peptide pools or control peptides (ViraFEST assay). These data are taken from a study of vaccination and CD4 T cells after COVID-19. Study-wide points: Investigators enrolled relatively few convalescent patients and included no early post-infection timepoints.

The CDR3 runs 15 residues. Germline CDR1 and CDR2: MNHNS and SASEGT. V was clipped by 2 bases and J by 6 bases; unmatched bases: 3. Sequencing of cultured CD4+ T cell DNA used the Oncomine TCR Beta short-read assay. TCRdb ran MiXCR on the PCR reads and lists one entry per CDR3 protein. Here the sample spans fewer than 15,000 distinct CDR3 sequences, 48% being singletons. The chain carries TRBV6-1 and TRBJ1-5; TRBD1 matches at 11 bases. The clonotype was recovered from a human donor who had recovered from COVID-19. Sequencing used CD4+ T cells from blood, cultured in vitro. The CDR3 nucleotides read TGTGCCAGCAGTGAAATGGGGACAGGGGGTCAGCCCCAGCATTTT. This encodes CASSEMGTGGQPQHF.